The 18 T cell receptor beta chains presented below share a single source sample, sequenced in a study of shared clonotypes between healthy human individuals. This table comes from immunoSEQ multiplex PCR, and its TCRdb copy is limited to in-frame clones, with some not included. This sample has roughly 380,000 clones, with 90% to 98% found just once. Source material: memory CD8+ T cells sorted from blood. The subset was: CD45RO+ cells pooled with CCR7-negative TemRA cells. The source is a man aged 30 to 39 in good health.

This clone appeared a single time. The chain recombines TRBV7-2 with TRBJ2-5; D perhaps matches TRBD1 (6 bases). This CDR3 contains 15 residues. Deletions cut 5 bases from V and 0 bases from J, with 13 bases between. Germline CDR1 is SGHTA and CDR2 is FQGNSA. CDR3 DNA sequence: TGTGCCAGCAGCAAAGACAGGATTTACCAAGAGACCCAGTACTTC. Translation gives CASSKDRIYQETQYF.

This CDR3 reads CASSLTGTGVEQYF. The CDR3 nucleotides read TGTGCCAGCTCACTCACCGGGACAGGGGTGGAGCAGTACTTC. The V and J genes are TRBV18 and TRBJ2-7; 10 bases fit TRBD1. Trimming took 4 bases from V and 7 from J; bases not matched to a gene: 7. Germline loops: CDR1 KGHSH, CDR2 LQKENI. This CDR3 region has 14 residues.

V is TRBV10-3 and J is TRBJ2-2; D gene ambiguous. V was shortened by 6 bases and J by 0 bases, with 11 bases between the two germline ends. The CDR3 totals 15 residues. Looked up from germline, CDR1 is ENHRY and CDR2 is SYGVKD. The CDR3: CAIRRVTANTGELFF. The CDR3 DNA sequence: TGTGCCATCAGACGTGTAACAGCGAACACCGGGGAGCTGTTTTTT.

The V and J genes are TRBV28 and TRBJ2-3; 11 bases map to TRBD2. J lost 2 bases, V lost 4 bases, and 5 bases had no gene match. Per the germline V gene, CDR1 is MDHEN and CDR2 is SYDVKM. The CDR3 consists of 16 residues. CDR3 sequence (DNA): TGTGCCAGCAGTTCCGGGACTAGCGGCGACACAGATACGCAGTATTTT. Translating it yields CASSSGTSGDTDTQYF.

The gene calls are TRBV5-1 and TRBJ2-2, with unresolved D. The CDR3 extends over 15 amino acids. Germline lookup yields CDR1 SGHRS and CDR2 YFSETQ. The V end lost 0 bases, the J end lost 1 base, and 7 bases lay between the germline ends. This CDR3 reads CASSLAERNTGELFF. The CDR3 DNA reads TGCGCCAGCAGCTTGGCCGAGAGGAACACCGGGGAGCTGTTTTTT.

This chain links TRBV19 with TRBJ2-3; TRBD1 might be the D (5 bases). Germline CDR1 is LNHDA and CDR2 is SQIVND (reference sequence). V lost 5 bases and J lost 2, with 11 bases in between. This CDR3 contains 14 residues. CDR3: CASSLVRDTDTQYF. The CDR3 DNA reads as TGTGCCAGTAGTTTGGTCAGGGACACAGATACGCAGTATTTT. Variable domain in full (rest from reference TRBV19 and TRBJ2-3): DGGITQSPKYLFRKEGQNVTLSCEQNLNHDAMYWYRQDPGQGLRLIYYSQIVNDFQKGDIAEGYSVSREKKESFPLTVTSAQKNPTAFYLCASSLVRDTDTQYFGPGTRLTVL.

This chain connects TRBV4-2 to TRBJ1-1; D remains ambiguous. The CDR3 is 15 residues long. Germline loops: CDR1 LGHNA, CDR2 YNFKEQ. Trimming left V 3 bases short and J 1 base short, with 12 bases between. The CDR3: CASSQAVWSNTEAFF. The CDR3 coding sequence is TGTGCCAGCAGCCAGGCAGTGTGGTCGAACACTGAAGCTTTCTTT.

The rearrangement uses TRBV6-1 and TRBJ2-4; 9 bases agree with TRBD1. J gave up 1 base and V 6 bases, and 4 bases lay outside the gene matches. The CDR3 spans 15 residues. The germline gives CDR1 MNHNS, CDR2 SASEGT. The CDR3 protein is CASRGDREAKNIQYF. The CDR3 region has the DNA TGTGCCAGCAGGGGGGACAGGGAGGCCAAAAACATTCAGTACTTC.

The CDR3 loop reads CSVEGEENSGRARDTQYF. CDR3 nucleotides: TGCAGCGTTGAAGGAGAGGAGAACAGCGGGAGGGCCAGAGATACGCAGTATTTT. The V call is TRBV29-1, the J call TRBJ2-3, with 10 bases fitting TRBD2. V lost 1 base to trimming and J lost 5 bases; unmatched junction nucleotides: 15. CDR3 size: 18 residues. Per the germline V gene, CDR1 is SQVTM and CDR2 is ANQGSEA.

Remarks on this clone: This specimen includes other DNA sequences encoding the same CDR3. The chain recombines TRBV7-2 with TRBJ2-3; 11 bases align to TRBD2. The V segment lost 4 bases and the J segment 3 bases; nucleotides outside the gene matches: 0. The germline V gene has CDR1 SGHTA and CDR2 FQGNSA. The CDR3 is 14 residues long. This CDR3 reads CASSWTSGTDTQYF. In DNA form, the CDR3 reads TGTGCCAGCAGCTGGACTAGCGGGACAGATACGCAGTATTTT. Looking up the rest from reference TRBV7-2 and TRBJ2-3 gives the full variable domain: GAGVSQSPSNKVTEKGKDVELRCDPISGHTALYWYRQSLGQGLEFLIYFQGNSAPDKSGLPSDRFSAERTGGSVSTLTIQRTQQEDSAVYLCASSWTSGTDTQYFGPGTRLTVL.

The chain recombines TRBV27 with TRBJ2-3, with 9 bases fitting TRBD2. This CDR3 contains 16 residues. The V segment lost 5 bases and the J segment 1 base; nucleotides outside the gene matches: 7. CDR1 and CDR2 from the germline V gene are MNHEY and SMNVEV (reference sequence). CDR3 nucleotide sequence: TGTGCCAGCAGTCCCCTGACTAGCGGCCGCACAGATACGCAGTATTTT. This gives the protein CASSPLTSGRTDTQYF.

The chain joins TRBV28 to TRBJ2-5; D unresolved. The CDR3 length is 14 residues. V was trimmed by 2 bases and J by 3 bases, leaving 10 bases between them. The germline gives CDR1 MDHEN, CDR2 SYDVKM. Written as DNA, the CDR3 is TGTGCCAGCAGTTTAAGGTGGCTAGAAGAGACCCAGTACTTC. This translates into CASSLRWLEETQYF.

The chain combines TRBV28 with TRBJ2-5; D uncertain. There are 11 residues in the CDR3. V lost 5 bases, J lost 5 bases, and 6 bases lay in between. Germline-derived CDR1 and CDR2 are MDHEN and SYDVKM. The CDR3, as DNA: TGTGCCAGCAGTCACGGGGAGACCCAGTACTTC. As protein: CASSHGETQYF.

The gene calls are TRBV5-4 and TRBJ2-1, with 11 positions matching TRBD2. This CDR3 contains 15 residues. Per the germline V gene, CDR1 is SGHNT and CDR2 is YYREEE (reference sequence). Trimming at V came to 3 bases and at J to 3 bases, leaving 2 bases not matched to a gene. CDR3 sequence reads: CASSSGLADYNEQFF. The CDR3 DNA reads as TGTGCCAGCAGCTCGGGACTAGCGGACTACAATGAGCAGTTCTTC.

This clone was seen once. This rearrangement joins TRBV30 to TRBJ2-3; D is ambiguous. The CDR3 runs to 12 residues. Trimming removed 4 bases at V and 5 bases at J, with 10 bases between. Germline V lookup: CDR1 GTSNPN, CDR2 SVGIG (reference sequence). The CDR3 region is CAWTPPVDTQYF. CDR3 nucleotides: TGTGCCTGGACGCCCCCGGTAGATACGCAGTATTTT.

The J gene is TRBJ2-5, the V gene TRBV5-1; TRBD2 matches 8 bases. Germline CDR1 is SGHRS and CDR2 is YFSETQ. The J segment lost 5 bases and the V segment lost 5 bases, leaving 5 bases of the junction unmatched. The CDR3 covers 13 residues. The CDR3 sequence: CASRTGGLETQYF. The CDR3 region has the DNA TGCGCCAGCAGAACGGGAGGGCTTGAGACCCAGTACTTC.

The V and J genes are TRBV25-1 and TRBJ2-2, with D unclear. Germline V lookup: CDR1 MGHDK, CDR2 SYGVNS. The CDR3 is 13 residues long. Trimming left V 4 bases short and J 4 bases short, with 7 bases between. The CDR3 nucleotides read TGTGCCAGCAGTGGGAGATTCACCGGGGAGCTGTTTTTT. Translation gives CASSGRFTGELFF.

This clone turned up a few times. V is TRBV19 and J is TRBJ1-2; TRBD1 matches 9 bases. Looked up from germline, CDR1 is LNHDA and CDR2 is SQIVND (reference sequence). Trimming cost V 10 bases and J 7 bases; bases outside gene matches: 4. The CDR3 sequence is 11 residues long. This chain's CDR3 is CATTGGGGYTF. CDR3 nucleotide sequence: TGTGCCACTACAGGGGGCGGTGGCTACACCTTC.